These T cell receptor beta chains were read from a single sample in a study of blood T cell repertoires in COVID-19. Libraries were prepared by immunoSEQ multiplex PCR; TCRdb keeps only in-frame clonotypes and omits some of them. The repertoire holds approximately 150,000 clones, with almost 80% as singletons. Specimen: peripheral blood. The receptors shown here come from a man between 45 and 60 years old with active or convalescent COVID-19. The CDR3 runs from the conserved cysteine through the conserved F or W. The order of the fields is D gene, V gene, CDR3 protein. A D gene is named only where the DNA matches it firmly.

d_call: NA; v_call: TRBV9; cdr3_aa: CASSVVDWSSTDTQYF
d_call: NA; v_call: TRBV7-9; cdr3_aa: CASSRDLYEQYF
d_call: NA; v_call: TRBV6-4; cdr3_aa: CASSDIAGRSTDTQYF
d_call: NA; v_call: TRBV5-3; cdr3_aa: CARGTYGTSNTGELFF
d_call: TRBD1; v_call: TRBV10-1; cdr3_aa: CASSEQGTYGYTF
d_call: NA; v_call: TRBV5-4; cdr3_aa: CASKQVESYEQYF
d_call: TRBD1; v_call: TRBV3-1/TRBV3-2; cdr3_aa: CASSQQLYRGRNEKLFF
d_call: NA; v_call: TRBV20-1; cdr3_aa: CSARLGRPSRF
d_call: TRBD2; v_call: TRBV10-3; cdr3_aa: CATHPSGHSTDTQYF
d_call: NA; v_call: TRBV5-1; cdr3_aa: CASSRRQENTGELFF
d_call: TRBD1; v_call: TRBV7-3; cdr3_aa: CASSLDRGLGYTF
d_call: TRBD2; v_call: TRBV10-2; cdr3_aa: CASRLAGSAGESSFF
d_call: TRBD2; v_call: TRBV7-9; cdr3_aa: CASSLDGLAGEGEETQYF
d_call: TRBD2; v_call: TRBV10-3; cdr3_aa: CAISPTTSSSYNEQFF
d_call: NA; v_call: TRBV5-1; cdr3_aa: CASSYTGYGNTIYF
d_call: NA; v_call: TRBV14; cdr3_aa: CASSQDKGQGNTEAFF
d_call: NA; v_call: TRBV30; cdr3_aa: CAWTVGLDAFF
d_call: TRBD1; v_call: TRBV9; cdr3_aa: CASSASRQGRGGTDTQYF
d_call: TRBD2; v_call: TRBV24-1; cdr3_aa: CATSDLGSGRAAYNEQFF
d_call: TRBD1; v_call: TRBV19; cdr3_aa: CASSASRDRGINYGYTF
d_call: TRBD2; v_call: TRBV7-2; cdr3_aa: CASRWTSGTHTDTQYF
d_call: NA; v_call: TRBV28; cdr3_aa: CASSYLGVIMNTEAFF
d_call: NA; v_call: TRBV12-3/TRBV12-4; cdr3_aa: CASSRVSTDTQYF
d_call: TRBD2; v_call: TRBV6-5; cdr3_aa: CASTKGQREVNEQFF
d_call: NA; v_call: TRBV24-1; cdr3_aa: CATSAQGRDTGELFF
d_call: TRBD2; v_call: TRBV7-8; cdr3_aa: CASSSSKAGWYNEQFF
d_call: TRBD1; v_call: TRBV6-5; cdr3_aa: CASNPTGGREKLFF
d_call: TRBD1; v_call: TRBV15; cdr3_aa: CATSREGQSYEQYF
d_call: TRBD1; v_call: TRBV28; cdr3_aa: CASRQAGGFQPQHF
d_call: NA; v_call: TRBV6-1; cdr3_aa: CASSERGLKNTEAFF
d_call: TRBD2; v_call: TRBV5-4; cdr3_aa: CASSQGLAGGAIYEQYF
d_call: TRBD2; v_call: TRBV5-4; cdr3_aa: CASSPSGGLYVETQYF
d_call: NA; v_call: TRBV7-6; cdr3_aa: CASSLAQGRGSKNIQYF
d_call: TRBD2; v_call: TRBV6-5; cdr3_aa: CASSHLADNEQFF
d_call: TRBD1; v_call: TRBV29-1; cdr3_aa: CSSSGTGNEQYF
d_call: NA; v_call: TRBV24-1; cdr3_aa: CATSDLVGLSQETQYF
d_call: TRBD2; v_call: TRBV11-2; cdr3_aa: CASSLASGTYEQYF
d_call: NA; v_call: TRBV27; cdr3_aa: CASSVTGKYYEQYF
d_call: NA; v_call: TRBV6-6; cdr3_aa: CASSRPGIYSNQPQHF
d_call: TRBD1; v_call: TRBV29-1; cdr3_aa: CSVDFRDRGFWGAFF
d_call: TRBD1; v_call: TRBV19; cdr3_aa: CASHRGPFSENTEAFF
d_call: TRBD1; v_call: TRBV27; cdr3_aa: CASSTGGTEAFF
d_call: NA; v_call: TRBV11-2; cdr3_aa: CASSPNGGGVFGYTF
d_call: TRBD1; v_call: TRBV10-1; cdr3_aa: CASRPRDRGWIQPQHF
d_call: NA; v_call: TRBV5-1; cdr3_aa: CASSLVGATNEKLFF
d_call: NA; v_call: TRBV27; cdr3_aa: CASSPNDRSTEAFF
d_call: TRBD1; v_call: TRBV18; cdr3_aa: CASSLEGGTYSYNEQFF
d_call: TRBD1; v_call: TRBV5-1; cdr3_aa: CASRDTGVYTF
d_call: TRBD1; v_call: TRBV19; cdr3_aa: CASSTRDRGRVGGYTF
d_call: TRBD1; v_call: TRBV18; cdr3_aa: CASSTGQGWVEQYF
d_call: TRBD2; v_call: TRBV5-1; cdr3_aa: CASSLGLATTYEQYF
d_call: NA; v_call: TRBV5-5; cdr3_aa: CASSLVGGEETQYF
d_call: TRBD1; v_call: TRBV30; cdr3_aa: CAWRKTGVYEQYF
d_call: TRBD2; v_call: TRBV3-1/TRBV3-2; cdr3_aa: CASSRLAGVGNEQFF
d_call: TRBD1; v_call: TRBV7-8; cdr3_aa: CASSSRGRGETQYF
d_call: TRBD2; v_call: TRBV19; cdr3_aa: CASSIGASGNTDTQYF
d_call: NA; v_call: TRBV28; cdr3_aa: CASSPHTSRVTTYEQYF